This entry lists 24 T cell receptor beta chains sequenced from one sample in a study of persistence of HIV-infected CD4 T cells. Lysates of CMV-infected fibroblasts at around 9.9 ug/mL stimulated these cells. Memory cells lacking CD40L and CD69 with high CD45RO were sorted. Antigens of these TCRs are unknown. The immunoSEQ assay was version 4, run in survey mode. The data were produced by immunoSEQ multiplex PCR, yet TCRdb's version contains in-frame clones alone and is incomplete. This table holds about 30,000 clones, approximately 85% found once. The source was CD4+ T cells sorted from PBMCs after roughly 18-hour stimulation, collected from a patient who received antiretroviral therapy. Receptors were obtained from an adult man with HIV who was CMV-seropositive.

The rearrangement joins TRBV27 to TRBJ2-3; 7 bases fit TRBD1. The length of the CDR3 is 13 residues. The J segment lost 6 bases and the V segment lost 5 bases, leaving 5 bases of the junction unmatched. Germline V gene sequence: CDR1 MNHEY, CDR2 SMNVEV (reference sequence). CDR3 in amino acids: CASSPTGVDTQYF. The CDR3 DNA reads TGTGCCAGCAGTCCCACAGGGGTGGATACGCAGTATTTT.

Note on this clone: Relative to the germline gene, one junction end is altered; a read error may explain this. The chain links TRBV7-7 to TRBJ2-3, with TRBD2 identical over 12 bases. CDR1 is SSHAT and CDR2 is FNYEAQ in the germline V gene (reference sequence). CDR3 size: 16 residues. The CDR3 DNA reads as TGTGCTAGCAGCCAGGGACTAGCGGGCGTCACGGATACGCAGTATTTT. Protein product: CASSQGLAGVTDTQYF.

CDR3 sequence (DNA): TGTGCCAGCAGTTACTCGATCGGCAGTGAGCAGTTCTTC. Its translation is CASSYSIGSEQFF. This chain links TRBV6-5 with TRBJ2-1; D uncertain. This CDR3 is 13 amino acids long. The germline gives CDR1 MNHEY, CDR2 SVGAGI. V was clipped by 0 bases and J by 9 bases, with 9 bases between them.

The chain links TRBV28 to TRBJ2-3; 7 bases map to TRBD2. Trimming took 8 bases from V and 3 from J; bases not matched to a gene: 5. The CDR3 is 13 amino acids. The V gene's germline CDR1 is MDHEN and CDR2 SYDVKM. The CDR3 nucleotides are TGTGCCAGCGGGGAGGGAGGTACAGATACGCAGTATTTT. Amino acid sequence: CASGEGGTDTQYF.

J is TRBJ2-3 and V is TRBV24-1; D gene ambiguous. V shed 4 bases and J shed 1 base, with 20 bases lying between them. Germline V gene sequence: CDR1 KGHDR, CDR2 SFDVKD. CDR3 length: 18 amino acids. The CDR3 region is CATSDSRPLKGRTDTQYF. The CDR3 DNA is TGTGCCACCAGTGACTCCCGGCCGCTGAAGGGTCGCACAGATACGCAGTATTTT.

The chain combines TRBV30 with TRBJ2-1; D is uncertain. Germline-derived CDR1 and CDR2 are GTSNPN and SVGIG (reference sequence). This CDR3 is 19 amino acids long. Trimming stripped 0 bases from V and 0 bases from J, with 21 bases between. The CDR3 here is CAWSVSELTAYVSYNEQFF. In nucleotides, the CDR3 is TGTGCCTGGAGTGTATCGGAGTTGACGGCCTATGTCTCCTACAATGAGCAGTTCTTC.

The CDR3 is CASSLNWAGKETQYF. The CDR3 DNA reads as TGTGCCAGCAGCTTGAATTGGGCAGGGAAAGAGACCCAGTACTTC. The V call is TRBV5-6, the J call TRBJ2-5; weak D call: TRBD1 (5 bases). Germline V gives CDR1 SGHDT, CDR2 YYEEEE. The V and J ends lost 1 base and 3 bases respectively, with 13 bases between them. CDR3 size: 15 residues.

This chain joins TRBV2 and TRBJ2-2; D is undetermined. This CDR3 comprises 15 residues. The V end was cut by 6 bases, the J end by 2 bases, with 13 bases between. Germline V gene data show CDR1 as SNHLY and CDR2 as FYNNEI. CDR3 sequence: CASSPSWSNTGELFF. As DNA, the CDR3 is TGTGCCAGCAGCCCCTCCTGGTCTAACACCGGGGAGCTGTTTTTT.

The sample holds a few counts of this clone. The rearrangement uses TRBV7-2 and TRBJ1-5; the D gene is possibly TRBD1 (6 bases). Germline V CDR1 and CDR2: SGHTA, FQGNSA. V was clipped by 7 bases and J by 11 bases, with 21 bases between them. This CDR3 region has 14 residues. The CDR3 bases are TGTGCCAGCACCCCGACGGGGGCCTCAGGGACCCAGCATTTT. Translation gives CASTPTGASGTQHF. Full variable domain (remainder filled in from reference TRBV7-2 and TRBJ1-5): GAGVSQSPSNKVTEKGKDVELRCDPISGHTALYWYRQSLGQGLEFLIYFQGNSAPDKSGLPSDRFSAERTGGSVSTLTIQRTQQEDSAVYLCASTPTGASGTQHFGDGTRLSIL.

The CDR3 sequence is CATSLSSGGSYNEQFF. The CDR3 bases are TGTGCCACCAGTCTCTCTAGCGGGGGGTCCTACAATGAGCAGTTCTTC. The chain has TRBV24-1 and TRBJ2-1; TRBD2 agrees at 11 bases. V trimming: 6 bases; J trimming: 1 base; junction bases outside the gene matches: 4. Germline CDR1 reads KGHDR; CDR2 reads SFDVKD. The CDR3 runs 16 residues.

The CDR3 sequence: CATSRDSRSRTTGELFF. The CDR3 DNA reads TGTGCCACCAGCAGAGATAGCCGATCTCGTACCACCGGGGAGCTGTTTTTT. J is TRBJ2-2 and V is TRBV15; no clear D gene. This CDR3 has 17 amino acids. Looked up from germline, CDR1 is LNHNV and CDR2 is YYDKDF (reference sequence). V lost 0 bases and J lost 4, with 15 bases in between.

This chain joins TRBV4-2 and TRBJ1-3; no clear D. Germline V CDR1 and CDR2: LGHNA, YNFKEQ. The CDR3 is 16 amino acids. V was trimmed by 0 bases and J by 0 bases, leaving 9 bases between them. DNA of the CDR3: TGTGCCAGCAGCCAAGATAGGCAGAGCTCTGGAAACACCATATATTTT. Protein sequence: CASSQDRQSSGNTIYF.

This clone was seen more than once but under ten times. The chain combines TRBV12-5 with TRBJ2-4; the D gene is possibly TRBD1 (5 bases). V was trimmed by 4 bases and J by 7 bases, leaving 11 bases between them. In germline, CDR1 is LGHNT, CDR2 FRNRAP. CDR3 size: 13 residues. The CDR3 protein is CASGSAPGNIQYF. The DNA for the CDR3 is TGTGCTAGTGGTTCCGCGCCAGGGAACATTCAGTACTTC.

This chain joins TRBV19 and TRBJ1-2; no reliable D call. V gave up 3 bases and J gave up 4 bases, with 9 bases separating them. The CDR3 totals 13 residues. CDR1 and CDR2 (germline): LNHDA, SQIVND (reference sequence). This CDR3 reads CASSIQPSYGYTF. CDR3 sequence (DNA): TGTGCCAGTAGTATTCAGCCCAGCTATGGCTACACCTTC.

The chain carries TRBV5-1 and TRBJ2-6, with 7 bases aligning to TRBD2. Trimming at V came to 0 bases and at J to 3 bases, leaving 0 bases not matched to a gene. Germline assignment: CDR1 SGHRS and CDR2 YFSETQ. This CDR3 is built from 15 residues. CDR3 DNA: TGCGCCAGCAGCTTGGCGGGAGGTGGGGCCAACGTCCTGACTTTC. Residues: CASSLAGGGANVLTF.

In its sample, this clone was seen once. The chain is built from TRBV19 and TRBJ2-7; D is possibly TRBD2 (7 bases). Trimming took off 3 bases at V and 6 bases at J, with 15 bases between the two ends. CDR1 and CDR2 from the germline V gene are LNHDA and SQIVND (reference sequence). This CDR3 comprises 14 residues. The CDR3 protein is CASSIGGGPLEQYF. The CDR3, as DNA: TGTGCCAGTAGTATCGGCGGGGGCCCTCTCGAGCAGTACTTC.

CDR3 nucleotide sequence: TGTGCCAGCTCACCCGGACTAGCGGGGGGTAACAATGAGCAGTTCTTC. As protein: CASSPGLAGGNNEQFF. The chain joins TRBV18 to TRBJ2-1; 14 bases align to TRBD2. This CDR3 is built from 16 residues. The V gene's germline CDR1 is KGHSH and CDR2 LQKENI. Trimming removed 3 bases from V and 5 bases from J; junction bases left unmatched: 3.

The chain is built from TRBV6-6 and TRBJ1-2, with no clear D. The CDR3 has 16 residues. V lost 9 bases and J lost 2, with 22 bases in between. Germline V lookup: CDR1 MNHNY, CDR2 SVGAGI (reference sequence). The DNA for the CDR3 is TGTGCCAGTAAACCGGAAGGACTGCGAGGCAACTATGGCTACACCTTC. Protein product: CASKPEGLRGNYGYTF.

The J gene is TRBJ2-2, the V gene TRBV4-2, with TRBD1 identical over 7 bases. The germline CDR1 and CDR2 sequences are LGHNA and YNFKEQ. Losses at the gene ends were 6 bases for V and 1 base for J; bases not matched to a gene: 8. The CDR3 length is 16 residues. Written as DNA, the CDR3 is TGTGCCAGCAGTCTAGTGGGGACAGTGAACACCGGGGAGCTGTTTTTT. Translated, it gives CASSLVGTVNTGELFF.

The chain links TRBV2 to TRBJ1-1, with a weak D call TRBD1 (6 bases). Trimming took off 8 bases at V and 4 bases at J, with 14 bases between the two ends. The CDR3 loop spans 13 amino acids. Germline CDR1 SNHLY, CDR2 FYNNEI. The CDR3, as DNA: TGTGCCAGCGGGGGGCAGGGGATCACTGAAGCTTTCTTT. Translation: CASGGQGITEAFF.

Of note for this clone: The junction departs from germline at one end; a sequencing error may be responsible. This chain uses TRBV30 with TRBJ1-2; D is unresolved. The germline CDR1 and CDR2 sequences are GTSNPN and SVGIG (reference sequence). This CDR3 has 10 residues. The CDR3 here is CAWSVRRKAF. Written as DNA, the CDR3 is TGTGCCTGGAGTGTCCGACGAAAGGCCTTC. Drawing the rest from reference TRBV30 and TRBJ1-2, the complete variable domain is SQTIHQWPATLVQPVGSPLSLECTVEGTSNPNLYWYRQAAGRGLQLLFYSVGIGQISSEVPQNLSASRPQDRQFILSSKKLLLSDSGFYLCAWSVRRKAFGSGTRLTVV.

V and J are TRBV24-1 and TRBJ2-7; 7 bases line up with TRBD1. This CDR3 contains 13 residues. CDR1 KGHDR and CDR2 SFDVKD come from the germline V gene. V lost 12 bases, J lost 3 bases, and 10 bases stayed unmatched. The CDR3 region is CAPQGKSNYEQYF. The CDR3 region has the DNA TGTGCCCCACAGGGGAAATCAAACTACGAGCAGTACTTC.

The rearrangement joins TRBV19 to TRBJ2-3, with 7 bases fitting TRBD2. This CDR3 has 19 residues. Germline V gives CDR1 LNHDA, CDR2 SQIVND (reference sequence). V dropped 3 bases and J dropped 0; count of bases not matched to a gene: 15. DNA for the CDR3: TGTGCCAGTAGTATCTCCTTTCGGCCGCTAGCGGTTAGCACAGATACGCAGTATTTT. Translated: CASSISFRPLAVSTDTQYF.

As concerns this clone: Because the CDR3's place on the DNA is in doubt, the DNA is left out and the CDR3 is given as listed by TCRdb. The chain combines TRBV5-5 with TRBJ2-1. The CDR3 comprises 13 residues, both ends counted. Germline-derived CDR1 and CDR2 are SGHKS and YYEKEE (reference sequence). The CDR3 loop reads CASSFGPGNEQFF.